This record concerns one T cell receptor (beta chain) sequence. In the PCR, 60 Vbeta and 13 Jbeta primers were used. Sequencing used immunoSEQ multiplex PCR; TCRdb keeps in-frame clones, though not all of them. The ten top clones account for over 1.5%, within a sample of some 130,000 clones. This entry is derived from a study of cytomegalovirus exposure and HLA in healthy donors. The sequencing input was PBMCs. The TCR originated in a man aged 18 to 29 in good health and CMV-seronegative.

The CDR3 DNA reads TGTGCCAGCAGCGTAGAACAGGGGTCCGAGTACGAGCAGTACTTC. This sequence encodes CASSVEQGSEYEQYF. This sequence joins TRBV9 and TRBJ2-7; 7 positions agree with TRBD1. Germline assignment: CDR1 SGDLS and CDR2 YYNGEE. The CDR3 length is 15 residues. J gave up 4 bases and V 0 bases, and 7 bases lay outside the gene matches.